Following are 4 T cell receptor beta chains from one sample sequenced in a study of cytomegalovirus exposure and HLA in healthy donors. A multiplex PCR was run with 60 Vbeta primers and 13 Jbeta primers. Sequencing was performed with immunoSEQ multiplex PCR; in TCRdb, only in-frame clones are kept and a portion is missing. The sample lists about 110,000 clones, 76% occurring once. The specimen sequenced was PBMCs. These receptors were obtained from a woman aged 50 to 65 in good health and CMV-seropositive.

Comments on this clone: One end of the junction is discordant with germline, which a read error may explain. The chain couples TRBV29-1 to TRBJ2-6; tentative D call: TRBD1 (6 bases). Looked up from germline, CDR1 is SQVTM and CDR2 is ANQGSEA. There are 16 residues in the CDR3. The CDR3 DNA sequence: TGCAGCGTCGCCGGGACAAGGTCCTCTGGGGCCAACGGCCTGACTTTC. This gives the protein CSVAGTRSSGANGLTF.

The chain couples TRBV7-2 to TRBJ2-7; tentative D call: TRBD2 (6 bases). CDR1 and CDR2 from the germline V gene are SGHTA and FQGNSA. The CDR3 sequence is 14 residues long. Trimming took 1 base from V and 5 from J, leaving 12 bases between them. CDR3 sequence (DNA): TGTGCCAGCAGCTTAGATCCAGGGAGGAACGAGCAGTACTTC. Its translation: CASSLDPGRNEQYF.

The chain carries TRBV7-3 and TRBJ2-1; tentative D call: TRBD2 (6 bases). CDR3 length: 13 amino acids. V shed 5 bases and J shed 5 bases, with 10 bases lying between them. CDR1 and CDR2 (germline): SGHTA, FQGTGA. This CDR3 reads CASSPGSHNEQFF. The CDR3 nucleotides are TGTGCCAGCAGCCCCGGGAGCCACAATGAGCAGTTCTTC.

This clone was found once. V gene TRBV11-2 combines with J gene TRBJ2-3; TRBD1 aligns across 7 bases. Germline V gene sequence: CDR1 SGHAT, CDR2 FQNNGV. Germline trimming cut 5 bases from V and 6 bases from J; bases unmatched to any gene: 8. The CDR3 length is 14 residues. DNA of the CDR3: TGTGCCAGCAGCCCTGGACAGGTTTCGGATACGCAGTATTTT. As protein: CASSPGQVSDTQYF. The complete variable domain, with remaining parts taken from reference TRBV11-2 and TRBJ2-3, reads EAGVAQSPRYKIIEKRQSVAFWCNPISGHATLYWYQQILGQGPKLLIQFQNNGVVDDSQLPKDRFSAERLKGVDSTLKIQPAKLEDSAVYLCASSPGQVSDTQYFGPGTRLTVL.